Listed below are T cell receptor beta chains from one sample, sequenced in a study of radiation and T cells in renal cell carcinoma. Sequencing was performed with immunoSEQ multiplex PCR; in TCRdb, only in-frame clones are kept and a portion is missing. This table has about 90,000 clones, around four fifths appearing once. This specimen was blood, taken from a patient whose treatment included radiotherapy and nephrectomy. These receptors were taken from a man aged 50 to 59 with renal cell carcinoma. Both conserved end residues are trimmed from each CDR3. The order of the fields is V gene, J gene, CDR3 protein.

TRBV9,TRBJ2-3,ASTDPGLAGGTDTQY
TRBV15,TRBJ2-1,ATGRTNEQF
TRBV5-1,TRBJ2-7,ASSLAYEQY
TRBV30,TRBJ1-4,AWSGRLNEKLF
TRBV6-5,TRBJ1-3,ASSYGTGANTIY
TRBV14,TRBJ2-6,ASSQGSSGANVLT
TRBV7-6,TRBJ2-5,ASSVQETQY
TRBV5-8,TRBJ2-5,ASSFGTGTSGIGGETQY
TRBV6-4,TRBJ2-3,ASSRAGEGTDTQY
TRBV5-4,TRBJ1-2,ASEGGYGYT
TRBV4-1,TRBJ1-4,ASSHGTGVINEKLF
TRBV28,TRBJ1-5,ASSLVRVSSTRGLVNQPQH
TRBV10-3,TRBJ1-6,AISGTGGNSPLH
TRBV19,TRBJ2-5,ASSMMVPETQY
TRBV4-2,TRBJ2-7,ASSQDRAGQGEQY
TRBV5-3,TRBJ2-7,ARSEDQHSYEQY
TRBV28,TRBJ2-7,ASSSRTGQILYEQY
TRBV5-1,TRBJ1-1,ASSLDVNTEAF
TRBV19,TRBJ2-5,ASRQGVVGETQY
TRBV4-2,TRBJ2-3,ASSQDGSTDTQY
TRBV16,TRBJ1-1,ASITRWLNTEAF
TRBV7-2,TRBJ1-2,ASSLRETADGYT
TRBV20-1,TRBJ1-2,SARVAGGYT
TRBV7-6,TRBJ2-7,ASTTRPRGGEHEQY
TRBV9,TRBJ2-1,ASSEGLAGGRSNNEQF
TRBV7-2,TRBJ2-2,ASSPGGPNTGELF
TRBV9,TRBJ2-7,ASSVNYVEQY
TRBV4-1,TRBJ2-7,ASSQVGRGYEQY
TRBV5-1,TRBJ2-3,ASSKGQGKDTQY